A selection of T cell receptor beta chains follows, all from one sample in a study of blood T cell repertoires in COVID-19. Sequencing used immunoSEQ multiplex PCR; TCRdb keeps in-frame clones, though not all of them. The data show 200,000 to 250,000 clones, around 90% seen once. The sample consisted of PBMCs or T cells enriched from blood (not recorded which). The receptors here all came from a woman between 50 and 59 years old with acute COVID-19. Both conserved end residues are part of each CDR3. The D gene is left open where the match is weak. Not every row has a clone size; where given, it reads once, few, many or a size class.

d_call j_call v_call clone_size cdr3_nt cdr3_aa
- TRBJ1-5 TRBV19 once TGTGCCAGTAGTATCTTGGGAGGGAATCAGCCCCAGCATTTT CASSILGGNQPQHF
- TRBJ2-3 TRBV18 - TGTGCCAGCTCCTGGGACTTGGTGAGGACAGATACGCAGTATTTT CASSWDLVRTDTQYF
TRBD1 TRBJ2-3 TRBV23-1 - TGCGCCAGCAGTCAACGCCCCGGGACAGGGGGCGATGATACGCAGTATTTT CASSQRPGTGGDDTQYF
- TRBJ2-7 TRBV4-1 - TGCGCCAGCAGCCAAACGGCAGGGCCTAGCTCCTACGAGCAGTACTTC CASSQTAGPSSYEQYF
TRBD1 TRBJ1-2 TRBV2 - TGTGCCAGCATTCCGACGGGACAGGGTAACGGCTACACCTTC CASIPTGQGNGYTF
- TRBJ1-4 TRBV2 - TGTGCCAGCAGTGATAGGCAGGGAACTAATGAAAAACTGTTTTTT CASSDRQGTNEKLFF
TRBD1 TRBJ2-7 TRBV27 - TGTGCCAGCAGTAAGACCAGGGGGCAGTACGAGCAGTACTTC CASSKTRGQYEQYF
TRBD2 TRBJ2-7 TRBV7-2 - TGTGCCAGCAGCTTAACCGGGACTAGCGGGAGTTTCGGTCGCGAGCAGTACTTC CASSLTGTSGSFGREQYF
TRBD1 TRBJ2-3 TRBV27 - TGTGCCAGCAGTTTAGGACAGGCCACAGATACGCAGTATTTT CASSLGQATDTQYF
- TRBJ1-3 TRBV5-1 - TGCGCCAGCAGCCTAGACTCTGGAAACACCATATATTTT CASSLDSGNTIYF
- TRBJ2-1 TRBV27 once TGTGCCAGCACCTTACTTTACAATGAGCAGTTCTTC CASTLLYNEQFF
TRBD1 TRBJ1-2 TRBV6-5 once TGTGCCAGCAGTTATTACAGGGGGTCTGGCTACACCTTC CASSYYRGSGYTF
TRBD1 TRBJ1-1 TRBV30 once TGTGCCTGGAGGGGCCGGGACAGGGGAGTGAACACTGAAGCTTTCTTT CAWRGRDRGVNTEAFF
TRBD1 TRBJ2-3 TRBV28 once TGTGCCAGCAGTTCTACAGGGGCGATGACAGATACGCAGTATTTT CASSSTGAMTDTQYF
TRBD2 TRBJ2-1 TRBV3-1/TRBV3-2 - TGTGCCAGCAGACAAGGCCTCTGGACTAGCGGGAGCCCTAATGAGCAGTTCTTC CASRQGLWTSGSPNEQFF
TRBD2 TRBJ2-1 TRBV19 - TGTGCCAGTAGGACAGCGGGAGGGGGAGTTGAGCAGTTCTTC CASRTAGGGVEQFF
- TRBJ2-3 TRBV5-1 - TGCGCCAGCAGCTTGGGGGTAGCTTTCACAGATACGCAGTATTTT CASSLGVAFTDTQYF
- TRBJ2-2 TRBV7-8 - TGTGCCAGCAGCGTTCGCGGGACGTCAACGAAAGGGGAGCTGTTTTTT CASSVRGTSTKGELFF
TRBD2 TRBJ2-2 TRBV4-1 - TGCGCCAGCAGCCTACTAGCGGGAGACACCGGGGAGCTGTTTTTT CASSLLAGDTGELFF
- TRBJ2-7 TRBV18 - TGTGCCAGCTCACCTCCCAATAGCTACGAGCAGTACTTC CASSPPNSYEQYF
- TRBJ2-7 TRBV28 - TGTGCCAGCAGTCCTGGGCCCGAGCAGTACTTC CASSPGPEQYF
TRBD2 TRBJ2-7 TRBV7-9 - TGTGCCAGCAGCTCCGGACTAGCGGAATCCTACGAGCAGTACTTC CASSSGLAESYEQYF
- TRBJ1-2 TRBV18 - TGTGCCAGCTCACCACCGGGGGACACATATGGCTACACCTTC CASSPPGDTYGYTF
TRBD2 TRBJ2-1 TRBV4-1 - TGCGCCAGCAGCCCAGGGACTAGCGGTTACAATGAGCAGTTCTTC CASSPGTSGYNEQFF
TRBD2 TRBJ2-3 TRBV7-2 - TGTGCCAGCAGCCATAGCGGGAGGTTAGATACGCAGTATTTT CASSHSGRLDTQYF
TRBD2 TRBJ2-7 TRBV27 - TGTGCCAGCAGTTTATTGGTAGCGGGAGGGCCAGGAGAGCAGTACTTC CASSLLVAGGPGEQYF
- TRBJ2-7 TRBV5-6 - TGTGCCAGCAGCCTTAGCGAATCTTCCTACGAGCAGTACTTC CASSLSESSYEQYF
- TRBJ2-7 TRBV7-6 - TGTGCCAGCAGCTTAGAGGGAGGCTCCTACGAGCAGTACTTC CASSLEGGSYEQYF
- TRBJ1-1 TRBV27 - TGTGCCAGCAGACAGGGACAAGTGAACACTGAAGCTTTCTTT CASRQGQVNTEAFF
TRBD2 TRBJ2-2 TRBV7-9 - TGTGCCAGCAGCTTAGCCCTAGCGGTACTAAACACCGGGGAGCTGTTTTTT CASSLALAVLNTGELFF
- TRBJ2-3 TRBV5-4 once TGTGCCAGCACCATGAGCGAGGACACAGATACGCAGTATTTT CASTMSEDTDTQYF
- TRBJ2-7 TRBV2 - TGTGCCAGCAGTGGGAGCAGCTCCTACGAGCAGTACTTC CASSGSSSYEQYF
- TRBJ1-2 TRBV28 few TGTGCCACCCTTAACTATGGCTACACCTTC CATLNYGYTF
- TRBJ1-3 TRBV29-1 - TGCAGCGTCGCTACGACTAGTAACTCTGGAAACACCATATATTTT CSVATTSNSGNTIYF
TRBD1 TRBJ2-7 TRBV2 - TGTGCCAGCAGCTTCGGACAGGGAGGGCAGTACTTC CASSFGQGGQYF